This T cell receptor beta chain emerged from a study of T cells in Graves' hyperthyroidism and ophthalmopathy. RNA transcripts gave rise to amplified TCR beta CDR3 regions. First-round RT-PCR of the TCR CDR3 relied on the HTBI primer set. One entry per CDR3 protein results from TCRdb running MiXCR on the multiplex PCR reads. Found here are 600,000 to 800,000 distinct CDR3 sequences, just over 35% of them singletons; the top ten hold about a third. This clonotype was observed a single time. With 4 bases clipped from V and 3 bases from J, the junction kept 9 bases outside the gene matches. The CDR3 is 15 amino acids. Germline values: CDR1 SQVTM, CDR2 ANQGSEA.

Sequencing was done on a sample of blood. The TCR sequence derives from a woman aged 40 to 49 with Graves' hyperthyroidism. This chain links TRBV29-1 with TRBJ1-5, with 7 bases matching TRBD1. The DNA for the CDR3 is TGCAGCGTTGCAGCCGGGACAGACTTCAATCAGCCCCAGCATTTT. This gives the protein CSVAAGTDFNQPQHF.